This T cell receptor beta chain was documented in a study of shared clonotypes between healthy human individuals. An assay was performed, and its level was deep. This table comes from immunoSEQ multiplex PCR, and its TCRdb copy is limited to in-frame clones, with some not included. The sample holds approximately 400,000 clones, about 96% seen once. V was clipped by 4 bases and J by 2 bases, with 12 bases between them. The germline V gene has CDR1 SGHRS and CDR2 YFSETQ. CDR3 length: 15 amino acids. Of note for this clone: Its antigen remains unidentified.

General study results and limits: Compared with clonotypes that all four donors shared, non-shared clonotypes had lower generation probabilities.

The sequence was obtained from a man aged 25 to 40 in good health. Sequenced material: memory CD8+ T cells sorted from blood. Indicated subset: CD45RO+ cells pooled with CCR7-negative TemRA cells. The rearrangement uses TRBV5-1 and TRBJ2-2; no clear D. CDR3 sequence (DNA): TGCGCCAGCAGCCCAGGCCCATTCAACACCGGGGAGCTGTTTTTT. Encoded protein: CASSPGPFNTGELFF.